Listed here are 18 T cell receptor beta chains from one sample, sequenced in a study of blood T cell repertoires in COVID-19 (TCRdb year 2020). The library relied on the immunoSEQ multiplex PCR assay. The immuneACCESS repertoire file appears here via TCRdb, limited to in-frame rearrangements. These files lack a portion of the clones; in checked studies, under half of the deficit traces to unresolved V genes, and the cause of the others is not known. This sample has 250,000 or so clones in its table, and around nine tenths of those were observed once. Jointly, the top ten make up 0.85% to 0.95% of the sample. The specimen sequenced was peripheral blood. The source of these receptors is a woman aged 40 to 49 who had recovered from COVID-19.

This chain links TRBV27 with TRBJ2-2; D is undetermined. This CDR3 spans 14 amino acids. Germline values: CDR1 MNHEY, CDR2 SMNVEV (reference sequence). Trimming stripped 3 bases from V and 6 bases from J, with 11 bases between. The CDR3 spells CASSLSVAPGELFF. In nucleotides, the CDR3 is TGTGCCAGCAGTTTGAGCGTGGCACCCGGGGAGCTGTTTTTT.

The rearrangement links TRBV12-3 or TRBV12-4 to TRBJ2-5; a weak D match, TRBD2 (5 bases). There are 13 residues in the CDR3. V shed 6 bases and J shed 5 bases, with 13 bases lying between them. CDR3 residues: CASSPSQRETQYF. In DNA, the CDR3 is TGTGCCAGCAGCCCTTCTCAGCGGGAGACCCAGTACTTC.

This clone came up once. This CDR3 is CASSLARLAATDTQYF. In DNA, the CDR3 is TGTGCCAGCAGCTTAGCACGCCTAGCGGCCACAGATACGCAGTATTTT. The V gene is TRBV11-1, the J gene TRBJ2-3; 7 bases are shared with TRBD2. Germline V lookup: CDR1 SGHAT, CDR2 FQDESV (reference sequence). This CDR3 is 16 amino acids long. With V trimmed by 0 bases and J by 2 bases, 5 bases remained unmatched.

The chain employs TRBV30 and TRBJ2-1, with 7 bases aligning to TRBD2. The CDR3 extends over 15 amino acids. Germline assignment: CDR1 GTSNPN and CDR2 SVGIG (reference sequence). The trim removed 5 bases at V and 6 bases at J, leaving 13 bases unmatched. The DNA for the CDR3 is TGTGCCTGGGACCCAACCGGGACTATGCCCAATGAGCAGTTCTTC. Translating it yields CAWDPTGTMPNEQFF.

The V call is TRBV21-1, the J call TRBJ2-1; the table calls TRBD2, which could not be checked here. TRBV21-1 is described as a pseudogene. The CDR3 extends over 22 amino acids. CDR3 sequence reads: CASSKVETLAGGFPSSYNEQFF. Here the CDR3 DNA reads TGTGCCAGCAGCAAAGTGGAGACACTAGCGGGAGGGTTTCCTAGCTCCTACAATGAGCAGTTCTTC.

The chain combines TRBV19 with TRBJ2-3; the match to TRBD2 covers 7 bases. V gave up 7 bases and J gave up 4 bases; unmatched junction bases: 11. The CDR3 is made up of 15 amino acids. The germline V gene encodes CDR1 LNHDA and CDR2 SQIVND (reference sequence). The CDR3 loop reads CASTMGGGSPDTQYF. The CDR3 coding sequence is TGTGCCAGTACCATGGGAGGCGGGAGCCCAGATACGCAGTATTTT.

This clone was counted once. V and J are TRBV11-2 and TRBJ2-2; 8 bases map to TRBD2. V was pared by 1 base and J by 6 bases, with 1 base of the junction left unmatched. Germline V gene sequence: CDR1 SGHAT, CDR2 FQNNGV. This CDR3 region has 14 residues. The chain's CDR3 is CASSLVGGAGELFF. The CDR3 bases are TGTGCCAGCAGCTTAGTCGGGGGGGCCGGGGAGCTGTTTTTT.

The CDR3 sequence is CASRRYGLPQETQYF. Written as DNA, the CDR3 is TGTGCCAGCAGGAGATACGGACTACCCCAAGAGACCCAGTACTTC. V usage is TRBV7-3 and J usage is TRBJ2-5, with D possibly being TRBD2 (6 bases). The CDR3 totals 15 residues. Germline lookup yields CDR1 SGHTA and CDR2 FQGTGA. Between the trimmed V and J ends, which lost 6 bases and 1 base, there was a span of 15 bases.

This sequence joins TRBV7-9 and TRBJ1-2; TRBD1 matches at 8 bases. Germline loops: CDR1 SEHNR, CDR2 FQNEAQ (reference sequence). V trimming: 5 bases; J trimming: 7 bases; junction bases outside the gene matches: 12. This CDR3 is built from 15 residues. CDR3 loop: CASSTRSGQASGYTF. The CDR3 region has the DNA TGTGCCAGCAGCACGAGGTCGGGACAGGCAAGTGGCTACACCTTC. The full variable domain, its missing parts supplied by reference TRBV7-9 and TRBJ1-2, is DTGVSQNPRHKITKRGQNVTFRCDPISEHNRLYWYRQTLGQGPEFLTYFQNEAQLEKSRLLSDRFSAERPKGSFSTLEIQRTEQGDSAMYLCASSTRSGQASGYTFGSGTRLTVV.

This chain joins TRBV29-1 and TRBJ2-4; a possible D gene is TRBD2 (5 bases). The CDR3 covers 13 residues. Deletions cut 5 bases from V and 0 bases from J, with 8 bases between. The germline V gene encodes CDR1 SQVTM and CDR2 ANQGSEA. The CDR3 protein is CSVLGLAKNIQYF. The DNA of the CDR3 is TGCAGCGTTCTTGGACTAGCCAAAAACATTCAGTACTTC.

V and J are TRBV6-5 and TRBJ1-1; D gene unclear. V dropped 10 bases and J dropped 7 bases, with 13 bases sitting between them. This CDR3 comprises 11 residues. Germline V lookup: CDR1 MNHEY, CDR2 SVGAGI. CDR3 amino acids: CATGRGNEAFF. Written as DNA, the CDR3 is TGTGCCACCGGACGGGGTAATGAAGCTTTCTTT.

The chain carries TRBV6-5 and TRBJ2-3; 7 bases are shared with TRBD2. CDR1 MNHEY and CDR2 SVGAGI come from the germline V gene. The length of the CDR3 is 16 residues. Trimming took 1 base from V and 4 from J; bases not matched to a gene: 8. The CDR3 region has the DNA TGTGCCAGCAGTTACTTGGCGGGAGCCTTCCCAGATACGCAGTATTTT. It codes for CASSYLAGAFPDTQYF.

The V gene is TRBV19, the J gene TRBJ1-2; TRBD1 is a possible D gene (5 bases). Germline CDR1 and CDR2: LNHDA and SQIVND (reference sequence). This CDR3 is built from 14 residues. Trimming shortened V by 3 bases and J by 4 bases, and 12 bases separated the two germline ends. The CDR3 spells CASSMLGAIYGYTF. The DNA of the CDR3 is TGTGCCAGTAGTATGTTAGGGGCCATCTATGGCTACACCTTC.

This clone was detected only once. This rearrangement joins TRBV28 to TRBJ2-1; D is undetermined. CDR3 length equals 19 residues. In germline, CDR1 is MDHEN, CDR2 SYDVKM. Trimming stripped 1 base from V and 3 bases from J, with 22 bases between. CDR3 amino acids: CASSLLGGIRNSFYNEQFF. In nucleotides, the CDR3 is TGTGCCAGCAGTTTATTAGGCGGAATCCGAAATTCCTTCTACAATGAGCAGTTCTTC.

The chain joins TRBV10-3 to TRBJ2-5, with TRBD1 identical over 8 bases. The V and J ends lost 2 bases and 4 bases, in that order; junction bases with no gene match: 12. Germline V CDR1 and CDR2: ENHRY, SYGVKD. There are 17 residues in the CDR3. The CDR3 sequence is CAISERPTDRVGETQYF. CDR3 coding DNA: TGTGCCATCAGTGAGCGCCCTACGGACAGGGTAGGAGAGACCCAGTACTTC.

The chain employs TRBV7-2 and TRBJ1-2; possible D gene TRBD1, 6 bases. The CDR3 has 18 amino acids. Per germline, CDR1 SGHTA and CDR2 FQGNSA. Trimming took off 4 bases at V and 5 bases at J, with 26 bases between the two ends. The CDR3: CASSSLIFSGWGPYGYTF. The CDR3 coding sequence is TGTGCCAGCAGCTCCCTCATCTTTTCGGGGTGGGGGCCGTATGGCTACACCTTC.

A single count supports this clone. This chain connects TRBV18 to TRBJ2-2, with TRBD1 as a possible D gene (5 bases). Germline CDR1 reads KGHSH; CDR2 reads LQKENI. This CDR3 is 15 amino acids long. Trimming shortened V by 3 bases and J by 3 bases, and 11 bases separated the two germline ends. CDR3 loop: CASSPQDTHTGELFF. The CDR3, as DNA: TGTGCCAGCTCACCCCAGGACACACACACCGGGGAGCTGTTTTTT.

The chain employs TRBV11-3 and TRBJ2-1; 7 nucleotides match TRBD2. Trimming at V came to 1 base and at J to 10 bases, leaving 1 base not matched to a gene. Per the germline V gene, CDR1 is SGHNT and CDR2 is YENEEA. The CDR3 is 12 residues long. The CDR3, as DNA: TGTGCCAGCAGCTTAGTCGGGGGGGAGCAGTTCTTC. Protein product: CASSLVGGEQFF.